Shown below are 13 T cell receptor beta chains from a single sample sequenced in a study of shared clonotypes between healthy human individuals. Libraries were prepared by immunoSEQ multiplex PCR; TCRdb keeps only in-frame clonotypes and omits some of them. The data show about 1.4 million clones, over 95% seen once. Sequencing input: naive CD4+ T cells sorted from blood. Indicated subset: CD45RA+ positively selected. The receptors here all came from a man younger than 40 in good health.

This chain connects TRBV19 to TRBJ2-7, with 10 bases matching TRBD2. The V gene end was trimmed by 5 bases and the J gene end by 4 bases; junction bases not matched to a gene: 8. The length of the CDR3 is 15 residues. Germline CDR1 reads LNHDA; CDR2 reads SQIVND (reference sequence). CDR3 sequence (DNA): TGTGCCAGTAGTCCCCTCCTAGCGGGGGTATACGAGCAGTACTTC. Its protein is CASSPLLAGVYEQYF.

The chain has TRBV28 and TRBJ2-7, with 7 bases that match TRBD2. CDR3 length: 12 amino acids. The V gene end was trimmed by 7 bases and the J gene end by 6 bases; junction bases not matched to a gene: 6. Germline loops: CDR1 MDHEN, CDR2 SYDVKM. The CDR3: CASTRAGLEQYF. DNA for the CDR3: TGTGCCAGCACGCGAGCGGGGCTCGAGCAGTACTTC. The full variable domain, completed using reference TRBV28 and TRBJ2-7, is DVKVTQSSRYLVKRTGEKVFLECVQDMDHENMFWYRQDPGLGLRLIYFSYDVKMKEKGDIPEGYSVSREKKERFSLILESASTNQTSMYLCASTRAGLEQYFGPGTRLTVT.

The chain joins TRBV27 to TRBJ2-1; TRBD2 matches at 12 bases. This CDR3 has 17 residues. The germline V gene has CDR1 MNHEY and CDR2 SMNVEV (reference sequence). Germline trimming cut 8 bases from V and 3 bases from J; bases unmatched to any gene: 11. This CDR3 is CASARLAGGVSYNEQFF. For the CDR3, the DNA is TGTGCCAGCGCGAGGCTAGCGGGAGGGGTTAGCTACAATGAGCAGTTCTTC.

The chain has TRBV6-1 and TRBJ2-5; TRBD1 is a possible D gene (6 bases). The CDR3 sequence is 13 residues long. The ends were cut back, 4 bases at V and 4 bases at J, with 10 bases in the middle. The germline CDR1 and CDR2 sequences are MNHNS and SASEGT. The CDR3 nucleotides read TGTGCCAGCAGTGCTACAGGGCTAGAGACCCAGTACTTC. Protein: CASSATGLETQYF.

The chain links TRBV5-1 to TRBJ2-2; possible D gene TRBD2, 6 bases. The CDR3 is made up of 16 amino acids. Germline values: CDR1 SGHRS, CDR2 YFSETQ. The V gene lost 0 bases and the J gene lost 4 bases, with 13 bases spanning the gap. This CDR3 reads CASSLGRSEGTGELFF. CDR3 coding DNA: TGCGCCAGCAGCTTGGGTCGGTCGGAGGGCACCGGGGAGCTGTTTTTT.

The sample holds one count of this clone. The rearrangement uses TRBV2 and TRBJ1-5, with a weak D call TRBD1 (6 bases). The CDR3 is made up of 15 amino acids. Trimming took 4 bases from V and 0 from J, leaving 10 bases between them. Germline assignment: CDR1 SNHLY and CDR2 FYNNEI. Here the CDR3 DNA reads TGTGCCAGCAGTGGGGGGCTCGGTAGCAATCAGCCCCAGCATTTT. Translating gives CASSGGLGSNQPQHF.

The gene calls are TRBV6-1 and TRBJ2-7, with 7 bases identical to TRBD1. The CDR3 is 14 residues long. Looked up from germline, CDR1 is MNHNS and CDR2 is SASEGT. The J segment lost 6 bases and the V segment lost 5 bases, leaving 10 bases of the junction unmatched. DNA of the CDR3: TGTGCCAGCAGTTTTACAGGGGTTAGGGTCGAGCAGTACTTC. Translation: CASSFTGVRVEQYF.

The count of this clone is one. The V gene is TRBV7-2, the J gene TRBJ2-7, with a weak D call TRBD2 (6 bases). The V end was cut by 5 bases, the J end by 3 bases, with 20 bases between. Germline lookup yields CDR1 SGHTA and CDR2 FQGNSA. The CDR3 is 16 amino acids. CDR3 residues: CASSKQPGTVYYEQYF. The CDR3 DNA follows: TGTGCCAGCAGCAAACAACCCGGGACTGTTTACTACGAGCAGTACTTC.

The gene calls are TRBV28 and TRBJ2-1; D not resolved. Germline V CDR1 and CDR2: MDHEN, SYDVKM. With 5 bases removed from V and 15 bases from J, the gap between germline ends came to 23 bases. This CDR3 is 14 amino acids long. As DNA, the CDR3 is TGTGCCAGCAGTAACAGCGCAGGCGGTTTGCGTTGGTTCTTC. Encoded protein: CASSNSAGGLRWFF.

A remark on this clone: The sample has other DNA sequences that encode this CDR3 too. The chain uses TRBV18 and TRBJ2-5; D not certain. CDR3 length equals 13 residues. Germline CDR1 reads KGHSH; CDR2 reads LQKENI. V was clipped by 1 base and J by 2 bases, with 5 bases between them. CDR3 nucleotide sequence: TGTGCCAGCTCACCACAGGTTCAAGAGACCCAGTACTTC. It codes for CASSPQVQETQYF.

Note on this clone: Other DNA variants within this sample encode the same CDR3. The V and J genes are TRBV28 and TRBJ1-1; D is undetermined. The germline gives CDR1 MDHEN, CDR2 SYDVKM. V lost 6 bases, J lost 1 base, and 9 bases lay in between. The CDR3 covers 13 residues. Here the CDR3 DNA reads TGTGCCAGCAGCCTGCTCGGGAACACTGAAGCTTTCTTT. Translating it yields CASSLLGNTEAFF.

The rearrangement uses TRBV29-1 and TRBJ2-6; the D gene is possibly TRBD1 (6 bases). V was clipped by 5 bases and J by 0 bases, with 14 bases between them. The length of the CDR3 is 16 residues. From germline, CDR1 is SQVTM and CDR2 ANQGSEA. The DNA of the CDR3 is TGCAGCGTTAAGGACAGTGTCTCCTCTGGGGCCAACGTCCTGACTTTC. It encodes CSVKDSVSSGANVLTF.

This clone has just one count. The V gene is TRBV18, the J gene TRBJ2-7; TRBD1 matches at 9 bases. Germline trimming cut 2 bases from V and 6 bases from J; bases unmatched to any gene: 14. The CDR3 is 17 amino acids. Germline assignment: CDR1 KGHSH and CDR2 LQKENI. CDR3 nucleotide sequence: TGTGCCAGCTCACCAGCCCTTCCCGGGACAGGGAGTGGCGAGCAGTACTTC. Amino acid sequence: CASSPALPGTGSGEQYF.